This TCR beta chain came from a study of T cells in Graves' hyperthyroidism and ophthalmopathy. Overall study context: Peripheral blood specimens were obtained at initial diagnosis, prior to any treatment. Whole-study results and caveats: Researchers found most expanded thyroid clonotypes above 0.001 in blood as well.

With a duration under 2 months, the hyperthyroidism was newly diagnosed in patients aged 18 to 65. Uncontrolled infection, other autoimmune disease, pregnancy and lactation each barred patients from inclusion. This clonotype showed up many times. Its antigen is not identified. Per the germline V gene, CDR1 is SGHRS and CDR2 is YFSETQ. The V and J ends lost 4 bases and 6 bases, in that order; junction bases with no gene match: 6. There are 13 residues in the CDR3. TCR beta CDR3 region amplification was performed from RNA transcripts. Initially, a first-round RT-PCR of the TCR CDR3 employed the HTBI primer set. MiXCR, applied by TCRdb to the multiplex PCR reads, yields one record per CDR3 protein. The table includes under 300,000 distinct CDR3 sequences, 25% to 30% detected once.

The sequencing sample was made of blood. The clonotype was recovered from a man in his forties with Graves' hyperthyroidism that later progressed to Graves' ophthalmopathy. V usage is TRBV5-1 and J usage is TRBJ1-2; 7 bases match TRBD1. The CDR3 nucleotides read TGCGCCAGCAGCAGCGACAGGGTTGATGGCTACACCTTC. Amino acids: CASSSDRVDGYTF.